These 29 T cell receptor beta chains were sequenced from one sample in a study of T cells in Graves' hyperthyroidism and ophthalmopathy. The CDR3 regions of TCR beta were amplified from RNA transcripts. First-round RT-PCR targeting the TCR CDR3 was performed with the HTBI primer set. From the multiplex PCR reads, TCRdb called clonotypes with MiXCR, one entry per CDR3 protein. The sample lists a few hundred thousand distinct CDR3 sequences, about a sixth occurring once. Material: blood. The source of these receptors is a woman aged 35 to 49 with Graves' ophthalmopathy.

This clonotype appeared many times. This rearrangement joins TRBV5-1 to TRBJ2-1, with 9 bases lining up with TRBD2. Unmatched junction bases numbered 13, after V lost 0 bases and J lost 9 bases. This CDR3 spans 17 amino acids. The germline gives CDR1 SGHRS, CDR2 YFSETQ. The DNA for the CDR3 is TGCGCCAGCAGCTTGGCCGGGGGACTAGCTCCGATAAGTGAGCAGTTCTTC. This translates into CASSLAGGLAPISEQFF.

V usage is TRBV7-9 and J usage is TRBJ1-2; no clear D. Germline assignment: CDR1 SEHNR and CDR2 FQNEAQ (reference sequence). This CDR3 is built from 15 residues. Trimming cost V 0 bases and J 6 bases, with 14 bases left between them. DNA for the CDR3: TGTGCCAGCAGCTTAGCCGCCTGGGAGAGTAATGGCTACACCTTC. It translates to CASSLAAWESNGYTF.

DNA for the CDR3: TGCAGCGTTGAGCAACTGACTAGCGGGGGACCCACCTACGAGCAGTACTTC. Translating gives CSVEQLTSGGPTYEQYF. The chain combines TRBV29-1 with TRBJ2-7; 12 positions agree with TRBD2. Trimming took 3 bases from V and 2 from J; bases not matched to a gene: 11. From germline, CDR1 is SQVTM and CDR2 ANQGSEA. The CDR3 contains 17 residues.

This clonotype was seen repeatedly, ten times or more. The rearrangement uses TRBV6-1 and TRBJ2-7; TRBD2 is a possible D gene (6 bases). The germline V gene encodes CDR1 MNHNS and CDR2 SASEGT. Deletions cut 4 bases from V and 1 base from J, with 11 bases between. The CDR3 is made up of 14 amino acids. CDR3 sequence: CASSAGEPSYEQYF. CDR3 nucleotide sequence: TGTGCCAGCAGTGCGGGGGAACCATCCTACGAGCAGTACTTC.

This clonotype was recorded many times. The chain joins TRBV7-9 to TRBJ2-1; the D gene could be TRBD1 or TRBD2 (7 bases each). Deletions cut 8 bases from V and 5 bases from J, with 19 bases between. Germline V CDR1 and CDR2: SEHNR, FQNEAQ (reference sequence). The CDR3 covers 15 residues. CDR3 residues: CASGGDGTANNEQFF. The CDR3 DNA is TGTGCCAGCGGGGGGGACGGGACAGCCAACAATGAGCAGTTCTTC.

The chain employs TRBV20-1 and TRBJ2-2; D is perhaps TRBD1 (6 bases). Trimming took 3 bases from V and 1 from J, leaving 12 bases between them. The CDR3 runs to 15 residues. Looked up from germline, CDR1 is DFQATT and CDR2 is SNEGSKA (reference sequence). CDR3 nucleotide sequence: TGCAGTGCTAGTCCAGCAGGGGTGAACACCGGGGAGCTGTTTTTT. This codes for CSASPAGVNTGELFF.

The chain combines TRBV4-1 with TRBJ2-3; D is unresolved. The ends were cut back, 3 bases at V and 4 bases at J, with 11 bases in the middle. CDR1 and CDR2 from the germline V gene are MGHRA and YSYEKL. This CDR3 has 14 residues. This CDR3 reads CASSQVYRSDTQYF. The CDR3 DNA reads TGCGCCAGCAGCCAGGTGTATAGGTCAGATACGCAGTATTTT.

On this clonotype: Relative to the germline gene, one junction end is altered; a read error may explain this. The gene calls are TRBV20-1 and TRBJ2-7; D perhaps matches TRBD1 (5 bases). The CDR3 covers 12 residues. Germline-derived CDR1 and CDR2 are DFQATT and SNEGSKA (reference sequence). Written as DNA, the CDR3 is TGCGGTGCTAGTTTAGGGGTCTACGAGCAGTACTTC. Its protein is CGASLGVYEQYF.

This chain connects TRBV27 to TRBJ2-1; D not certain. V was trimmed by 6 bases and J by 7 bases, leaving 19 bases between them. There are 15 residues in the CDR3. Looked up from germline, CDR1 is MNHEY and CDR2 is SMNVEV (reference sequence). The CDR3 region has the DNA TGTGCCAGCAGAACCCGAGCCTTTCTTAGAAATGAGCAGTTCTTC. Protein: CASRTRAFLRNEQFF.

The rearrangement joins TRBV11-2 to TRBJ2-7, with 15 bases aligning to TRBD2. CDR3 size: 20 residues. With 2 bases clipped from V and 3 bases from J, the junction kept 14 bases outside the gene matches. Per germline, CDR1 SGHAT and CDR2 FQNNGV. CDR3 residues: CASSLIGRGTSGRMVYEQYF. The CDR3 DNA reads as TGTGCCAGCAGCTTAATAGGCCGGGGGACTAGCGGGAGGATGGTCTACGAGCAGTACTTC.

The chain carries TRBV6-1 and TRBJ2-1; D gene uncertain. This CDR3 has 14 residues. V was trimmed by 3 bases and J by 5 bases, leaving 11 bases between them. Per the germline V gene, CDR1 is MNHNS and CDR2 is SASEGT. The CDR3: CASSDWAVNNEQFF. The CDR3 DNA follows: TGTGCCAGCAGTGATTGGGCGGTCAACAATGAGCAGTTCTTC.

This chain connects TRBV4-1 to TRBJ2-1; D is undetermined. V lost 1 base and J lost 8, with 9 bases in between. The germline V gene encodes CDR1 MGHRA and CDR2 YSYEKL. There are 13 residues in the CDR3. Here the CDR3 DNA reads TGCGCCAGCAGCCAAGTTCCTAGAGATGAGCAGTTCTTC. This codes for CASSQVPRDEQFF.

At least ten counts were recorded for this clonotype. The chain links TRBV2 to TRBJ2-7; 8 bases agree with TRBD2. This CDR3 is built from 14 residues. V lost 5 bases to trimming and J lost 1 base; unmatched junction nucleotides: 4. Germline-derived CDR1 and CDR2 are SNHLY and FYNNEI. This CDR3 is CASSFSGESYEQYF. The CDR3 DNA reads TGTGCCAGCAGTTTTAGCGGGGAATCCTACGAGCAGTACTTC.

This chain uses TRBV29-1 with TRBJ1-1; TRBD1 is a possible D gene (6 bases). The CDR3 totals 13 residues. The V gene's germline CDR1 is SQVTM and CDR2 ANQGSEA. The V and J ends lost 4 bases and 1 base respectively, with 10 bases between them. As DNA, the CDR3 is TGCAGCGTTGTTGGGACAAGGAACACTGAAGCTTTCTTT. This gives the protein CSVVGTRNTEAFF.

The chain uses TRBV5-4 and TRBJ1-2; tentatively, D is TRBD1 (6 bases). The germline CDR1 and CDR2 sequences are SGHNT and YYREEE (reference sequence). The CDR3 totals 16 residues. Trimming stripped 0 bases from V and 8 bases from J, with 20 bases between. In nucleotides, the CDR3 is TGTGCCAGCAGCTTGGGGGAGAACAGGGTGGGCGGAGGCTACACCTTC. Its protein product is CASSLGENRVGGGYTF.

The chain recombines TRBV7-9 with TRBJ1-1; D is unresolved. CDR1 is SEHNR and CDR2 is FQNEAQ in the germline V gene (reference sequence). The V end was cut by 4 bases, the J end by 1 base, with 10 bases between. The CDR3 is 14 residues long. The CDR3 DNA reads as TGTGCCAGCAGCTCCGAGACTCCGAACACTGAAGCTTTCTTT. It is translated as CASSSETPNTEAFF. Together with reference TRBV7-9 and TRBJ1-1, the CDR3 gives the full variable domain: DTGVSQNPRHKITKRGQNVTFRCDPISEHNRLYWYRQTLGQGPEFLTYFQNEAQLEKSRLLSDRFSAERPKGSFSTLEIQRTEQGDSAMYLCASSSETPNTEAFFGQGTRLTVV.

The V gene is TRBV27, the J gene TRBJ2-1; D call uncertain. Per germline, CDR1 MNHEY and CDR2 SMNVEV (reference sequence). The CDR3 totals 13 residues. The germline V and J ends were trimmed by 6 bases and 7 bases, with 13 bases remaining between them. DNA for the CDR3: TGTGCCAGCAGCCTCCAGTGGGGAAATGAGCAGTTCTTC. Amino acids: CASSLQWGNEQFF.

V usage is TRBV20-1 and J usage is TRBJ2-1; 7 bases fit TRBD2. Germline trimming cut 6 bases from V and 3 bases from J; bases unmatched to any gene: 5. This CDR3 has 13 residues. From germline, CDR1 is DFQATT and CDR2 SNEGSKA (reference sequence). Here the CDR3 reads CSAPTSSYNEQFF. For the CDR3, the DNA is TGCAGTGCCCCGACTAGCAGCTACAATGAGCAGTTCTTC.

The genes are TRBV19 and TRBJ2-3; D not certain. Germline CDR1 reads LNHDA; CDR2 reads SQIVND (reference sequence). This CDR3 is built from 14 residues. The V end was cut by 1 base, the J end by 6 bases, with 11 bases between. CDR3 DNA: TGTGCCAGTAGTATAGTACTCGATCGGGATACGCAGTATTTT. Residues: CASSIVLDRDTQYF.

This clonotype was counted only a few times. The V call is TRBV28, the J call TRBJ2-1; the D gene is possibly TRBD2 (5 bases). Germline V gene data show CDR1 as MDHEN and CDR2 as SYDVKM. With 7 bases removed from V and 1 base from J, the gap between germline ends came to 11 bases. The CDR3 is 14 residues long. This CDR3 is CASKHRGSYNEQFF. The DNA for the CDR3 is TGTGCCAGCAAGCACAGAGGGTCCTACAATGAGCAGTTCTTC.

This clonotype was detected only a few times. The rearrangement uses TRBV18 and TRBJ2-3, with 8 bases that match TRBD2. Germline V gene data show CDR1 as KGHSH and CDR2 as LQKENI. The CDR3 length is 17 residues. The J segment lost 1 base and the V segment lost 2 bases, leaving 8 bases of the junction unmatched. The chain's CDR3 is CASSPFLSGEGTDTQYF. In DNA, the CDR3 is TGTGCCAGCTCACCATTCCTTAGCGGGGAAGGCACAGATACGCAGTATTTT.

This clonotype was seen repeatedly, ten times or more. The V gene is TRBV3-1, the J gene TRBJ1-2; D unresolved. V was clipped by 1 base and J by 7 bases, with 10 bases between them. This CDR3 has 13 amino acids. Germline V CDR1 and CDR2: LGHDT, YNNKEL (reference sequence). In nucleotides, the CDR3 is TGTGCCAGCAGCCAAGGTCCAGGTGCTGGCTACACCTTC. The encoded protein is CASSQGPGAGYTF.

The table lists this clonotype with many counts. Written as DNA, the CDR3 is TGTGCCAGCAGCTCCCACGGGACAGGGGTTGAAAAACTGTTTTTT. This encodes CASSSHGTGVEKLFF. The chain joins TRBV28 to TRBJ1-4; 10 bases agree with TRBD1. Germline CDR1 reads MDHEN; CDR2 reads SYDVKM. V was clipped by 6 bases and J by 7 bases; unmatched bases: 8. The CDR3 length is 15 residues.

This clonotype was seen a few times. The rearrangement links TRBV5-5 to TRBJ1-5, with a weak D call TRBD1 (5 bases). This CDR3 has 18 residues. Germline CDR1 reads SGHKS; CDR2 reads YYEKEE (reference sequence). The ends were cut back, 4 bases at V and 2 bases at J, with 22 bases in the middle. Here the CDR3 DNA reads TGTGCCAGCAGCCGCCGGGGGGAAACCACATTGGGCAATCAGCCCCAGCATTTT. Translated: CASSRRGETTLGNQPQHF.

The chain joins TRBV29-1 to TRBJ2-1, with TRBD2 matching over 12 bases. The V segment lost 3 bases and the J segment 2 bases; nucleotides outside the gene matches: 8. The CDR3 is made up of 17 amino acids. Germline CDR1 and CDR2: SQVTM and ANQGSEA. In nucleotides, the CDR3 is TGCAGCGTTGAGGCTAGCGGGGGGGTTGTAGCCTACAATGAGCAGTTCTTC. As protein: CSVEASGGVVAYNEQFF.

This clonotype was counted many times. This sequence joins TRBV5-1 and TRBJ2-1; the D gene is possibly TRBD1 (6 bases). Trimming removed 1 base at V and 0 bases at J, with 14 bases between. The CDR3 extends over 17 amino acids. CDR1 is SGHRS, CDR2 YFSETQ, per germline. CDR3 sequence reads: CASSLLTGTLSYNEQFF. CDR3 coding DNA: TGCGCCAGCAGCTTGCTTACCGGGACACTCTCCTACAATGAGCAGTTCTTC.

This clonotype was recorded a few times. The chain couples TRBV12-3 or TRBV12-4 to TRBJ2-5; unclear D gene. V was shortened by 1 base and J by 5 bases, with 14 bases between the two germline ends. This CDR3 is 15 amino acids long. The CDR3 DNA sequence: TGTGCCAGCAGTTTAGAATCCAATCGTAAGGAGACCCAGTACTTC. Its translation is CASSLESNRKETQYF.

The chain is built from TRBV7-6 and TRBJ2-1; TRBD2 matches at 12 bases. The germline V gene has CDR1 SGHVS and CDR2 FNYEAQ. The V segment lost 1 base and the J segment 3 bases; nucleotides outside the gene matches: 10. CDR3 length equals 19 residues. The CDR3 nucleotides are TGTGCCAGCAGCTTAGACGCAGGCGGGACTAGCGGGTTCTACAATGAGCAGTTCTTC. Translating it yields CASSLDAGGTSGFYNEQFF. The entire variable domain, with the rest obtained from reference TRBV7-6 and TRBJ2-1, is as follows: GAGVSQSPRYKVTKRGQDVALRCDPISGHVSLYWYRQALGQGPEFLTYFNYEAQQDKSGLPNDRFSAERPEGSISTLTIQRTEQRDSAMYRCASSLDAGGTSGFYNEQFFGPGTRLTVL.

The sample holds a few counts of this clonotype. J is TRBJ1-5 and V is TRBV12-3 or TRBV12-4; D remains unclear. The CDR3 is 14 amino acids. Trimming removed 3 bases at V and 5 bases at J, with 11 bases between. The CDR3, as DNA: TGTGCCAGCAGTTTTGGTACAGCCGATCAGCCCCAGCATTTT. It translates to CASSFGTADQPQHF.